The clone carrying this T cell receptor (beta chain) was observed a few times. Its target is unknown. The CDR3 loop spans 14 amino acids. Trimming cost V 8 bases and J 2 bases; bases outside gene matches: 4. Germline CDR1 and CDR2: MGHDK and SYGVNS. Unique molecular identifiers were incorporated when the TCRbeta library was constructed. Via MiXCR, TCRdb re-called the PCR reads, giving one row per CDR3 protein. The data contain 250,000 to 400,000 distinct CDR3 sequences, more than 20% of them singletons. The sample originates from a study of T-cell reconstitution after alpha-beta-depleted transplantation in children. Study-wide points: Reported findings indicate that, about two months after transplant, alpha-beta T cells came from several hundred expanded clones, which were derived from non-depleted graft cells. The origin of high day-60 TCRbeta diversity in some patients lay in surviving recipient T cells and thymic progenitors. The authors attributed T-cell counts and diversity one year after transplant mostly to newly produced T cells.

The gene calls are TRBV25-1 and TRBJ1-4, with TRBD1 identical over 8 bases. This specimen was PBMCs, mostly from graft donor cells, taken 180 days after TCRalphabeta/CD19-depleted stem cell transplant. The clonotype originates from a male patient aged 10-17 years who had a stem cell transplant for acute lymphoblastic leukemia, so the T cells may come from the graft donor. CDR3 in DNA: TGTGCCAGCGCTCGGACAGGGACTAATGAAAAACTGTTTTTT. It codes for CASARTGTNEKLFF.